These 23 T cell receptor beta chains were all obtained from the same sample, sequenced in a study of lymphopenia after photon versus proton radiotherapy. Sequencing was performed with immunoSEQ multiplex PCR; in TCRdb, only in-frame clones are kept and a portion is missing. The sample holds some 55,000 clones, around 82% seen once. Source: peripheral blood, taken from a patient treated with photon-based radiotherapy. Receptors were obtained from a man aged 45 to 65 with gastric cancer.

The chain links TRBV15 to TRBJ1-3; TRBD1 aligns across 7 bases. The germline V gene has CDR1 LNHNV and CDR2 YYDKDF (reference sequence). CDR3 length: 16 residues. The trim removed 4 bases at V and 1 base at J, leaving 7 bases unmatched. The CDR3 DNA reads TGTGCCACCAGCAAATGGGCAGGGGGTTCTGGAAACACCATATATTTT. Its protein is CATSKWAGGSGNTIYF.

The rearrangement links TRBV25-1 to TRBJ2-6, with no clear D. This CDR3 spans 13 amino acids. The V gene's germline CDR1 is MGHDK and CDR2 SYGVNS. Trimming left V 6 bases short and J 2 bases short, with 5 bases between. The chain's CDR3 is CASRIAGANVLTF. The CDR3 DNA reads as TGTGCCAGCAGGATAGCTGGGGCCAACGTCCTGACTTTC.

The V gene is TRBV5-1, the J gene TRBJ2-7; TRBD2 is a possible D gene (5 bases). Trimming removed 0 bases from V and 7 bases from J, with 20 bases in between. Germline V CDR1 and CDR2: SGHRS, YFSETQ. This CDR3 contains 16 residues. The CDR3 nucleotides read TGCGCCAGCAGCTTGGCCGCAGAATCTTTTCGAGGGGAGCAGTACTTC. Its protein product is CASSLAAESFRGEQYF.

The chain joins TRBV6-5 to TRBJ2-7; 10 positions match TRBD2. The germline V gene encodes CDR1 MNHEY and CDR2 SVGAGI. The V segment lost 2 bases and the J segment 1 base; nucleotides outside the gene matches: 5. This CDR3 is built from 16 residues. The CDR3 is CASSYDSSGRSYEQYF. The CDR3 DNA is TGTGCCAGCAGTTACGACTCTAGCGGGAGATCCTACGAGCAGTACTTC.

The genes are TRBV27 and TRBJ1-4; TRBD1 might be the D (6 bases). Between the trimmed V and J ends, which lost 4 bases and 7 bases, there was a span of 13 bases. There are 14 residues in the CDR3. CDR1 is MNHEY and CDR2 is SMNVEV in the germline V gene (reference sequence). CDR3 protein: CASSSRDISEKLFF. As DNA, the CDR3 is TGTGCCAGCAGTTCCCGGGACATCTCTGAAAAACTGTTTTTT.

The chain joins TRBV6-1 to TRBJ2-7; the match to TRBD1 covers 9 bases. This CDR3 region has 14 residues. Per germline, CDR1 MNHNS and CDR2 SASEGT. V lost 1 base and J lost 5; bases outside the gene matches: 3. The CDR3 DNA reads TGTGCCAGCAGTGAAGGGGGGACAGGGAACGAGCAGTACTTC. It translates to CASSEGGTGNEQYF.

The gene calls are TRBV28 and TRBJ2-7; D is ambiguous. The V gene's germline CDR1 is MDHEN and CDR2 SYDVKM. The CDR3 covers 11 residues. V was clipped by 2 bases and J by 6 bases, with 5 bases between them. The CDR3 sequence is CASSLNAEQYF. CDR3 DNA: TGTGCCAGCAGTTTAAACGCCGAGCAGTACTTC.

In this sample, this clone turned up once. The CDR3 reads CASTFRDRGYQNEQFF. The CDR3 nucleotides read TGTGCCAGTACCTTCCGGGACAGGGGCTATCAGAATGAGCAGTTCTTC. The genes are TRBV19 and TRBJ2-1; TRBD1 matches at 10 bases. The CDR3 runs to 16 residues. Germline loops: CDR1 LNHDA, CDR2 SQIVND (reference sequence). The V segment lost 7 bases and the J segment 7 bases; nucleotides outside the gene matches: 13.

The V call is TRBV19, the J call TRBJ2-1; D is perhaps TRBD2 (10 bases). Per the germline V gene, CDR1 is LNHDA and CDR2 is SQIVND (reference sequence). Trimming shortened V by 4 bases and J by 0 bases, and 34 bases separated the two germline ends. This CDR3 is 23 amino acids long. This CDR3 reads CASSTQETGGIAGGSSSYNEQFF. CDR3 bases: TGTGCCAGTAGTACCCAAGAGACAGGGGGGATAGCGGGAGGATCCAGCTCCTACAATGAGCAGTTCTTC.

The rearrangement uses TRBV6-5 and TRBJ1-1; TRBD1 aligns across 8 bases. With 3 bases clipped from V and 6 bases from J, the junction kept 9 bases outside the gene matches. This CDR3 has 15 amino acids. Germline V gene data show CDR1 as MNHEY and CDR2 as SVGAGI. As DNA, the CDR3 is TGTGCCAGCAGTTATCTCGACAGGGGAACGCCTGAAGCTTTCTTT. This sequence encodes CASSYLDRGTPEAFF.

This chain joins TRBV7-9 and TRBJ2-7; D is undetermined. Germline values: CDR1 SEHNR, CDR2 FQNEAQ (reference sequence). The CDR3 contains 15 residues. Between the trimmed V and J ends, which lost 4 bases and 0 bases, there was a span of 13 bases. The CDR3 DNA follows: TGTGCCAGCAGCTCGGCAGGCCTAACCTCCTACGAGCAGTACTTC. It translates to CASSSAGLTSYEQYF. The full variable domain, its missing parts supplied by reference TRBV7-9 and TRBJ2-7, is DTGVSQNPRHKITKRGQNVTFRCDPISEHNRLYWYRQTLGQGPEFLTYFQNEAQLEKSRLLSDRFSAERPKGSFSTLEIQRTEQGDSAMYLCASSSAGLTSYEQYFGPGTRLTVT.

Here the CDR3 reads CASSLSGSGRATYNEQFF. In nucleotides, the CDR3 is TGTGCCAGCAGTTTATCGGGTAGCGGGAGGGCGACCTACAATGAGCAGTTCTTC. The chain employs TRBV27 and TRBJ2-1; 11 bases are shared with TRBD2. CDR3 length equals 18 residues. J was trimmed by 2 bases and V by 0 bases; bases with no gene match: 6. Germline values: CDR1 MNHEY, CDR2 SMNVEV (reference sequence).

This clone was detected only once. The chain joins TRBV6-5 to TRBJ1-2; TRBD1 matches 8 bases. Germline V lookup: CDR1 MNHEY, CDR2 SVGAGI. The CDR3 is 14 amino acids. V lost 1 base, J lost 3 bases, and 1 base stayed unmatched. The CDR3 region has the DNA TGTGCCAGCAGTTACTTGGACAGGGACTATGGCTACACCTTC. Translated, it gives CASSYLDRDYGYTF.

This chain links TRBV18 with TRBJ2-5; the D gene is possibly TRBD1 (6 bases). With 3 bases removed from V and 4 bases from J, the gap between germline ends came to 9 bases. CDR1 is KGHSH and CDR2 is LQKENI in the germline V gene. The CDR3 extends over 13 amino acids. CDR3 sequence: CASSPIQGETQYF. CDR3 DNA: TGTGCCAGCTCACCGATACAGGGAGAGACCCAGTACTTC.

The V and J genes are TRBV18 and TRBJ1-5; 7 positions agree with TRBD1. The germline V gene encodes CDR1 KGHSH and CDR2 LQKENI. The CDR3 consists of 14 residues. V shed 4 bases and J 4 bases; nucleotides not matched to a gene: 4. The CDR3 loop reads CASSLSGGNQPQHF. Written as DNA, the CDR3 is TGTGCCAGCTCACTATCAGGGGGTAATCAGCCCCAGCATTTT.

This chain connects TRBV5-1 to TRBJ2-7, with 7 bases matching TRBD2. CDR3 length: 14 residues. V shed 4 bases, J shed 0 bases, and the junction held 4 bases outside the gene matches. Germline loops: CDR1 SGHRS, CDR2 YFSETQ. The CDR3 DNA reads as TGCGCCAGCAGCCGGGCGGGGGTCTCCTACGAGCAGTACTTC. Translating it yields CASSRAGVSYEQYF. Full variable domain (remainder filled in from reference TRBV5-1 and TRBJ2-7): KAGVTQTPRYLIKTRGQQVTLSCSPISGHRSVSWYQQTPGQGLQFLFEYFSETQRNKGNFPGRFSGRQFSNSRSEMNVSTLELGDSALYLCASSRAGVSYEQYFGPGTRLTVT.

The rearrangement uses TRBV19 and TRBJ2-2, with D possibly TRBD2 on 5 matching bases. This CDR3 has 13 residues. Trimming cost V 3 bases and J 7 bases, with 9 bases left between them. In germline, CDR1 is LNHDA, CDR2 SQIVND (reference sequence). This CDR3 is CASSIEGYGELFF. As DNA, the CDR3 is TGTGCCAGTAGTATCGAGGGATACGGGGAGCTGTTTTTT.

The chain joins TRBV6-1 to TRBJ2-1, with a tentative D call TRBD1 (5 bases). V was pared by 7 bases and J by 8 bases, with 21 bases between. The CDR3 contains 15 residues. Germline CDR1 reads MNHNS; CDR2 reads SASEGT. The CDR3 here is CASKLTAPLSDEQFF. The CDR3 bases are TGTGCCAGCAAATTGACAGCCCCCTTGTCTGATGAGCAGTTCTTC.

J is TRBJ2-5 and V is TRBV5-5; D remains unclear. This CDR3 contains 13 residues. The germline V and J ends were trimmed by 0 bases and 5 bases, with 8 bases remaining between them. Germline V gene data show CDR1 as SGHKS and CDR2 as YYEKEE (reference sequence). As DNA, the CDR3 is TGTGCCAGCAGCTTGGCCAGTAGGGAGACCCAGTACTTC. This encodes CASSLASRETQYF.

This rearrangement joins TRBV14 to TRBJ2-7, with 7 bases that match TRBD1. V gave up 5 bases and J gave up 2 bases; unmatched junction bases: 6. CDR3 size: 14 residues. Per germline, CDR1 SGHDN and CDR2 FVKESK. As DNA, the CDR3 is TGTGCCAGCAGCAGACAGGGAAATCCCTACGAGCAGTACTTC. It specifies CASSRQGNPYEQYF.

The V call is TRBV18, the J call TRBJ2-2; 7 bases match TRBD1. V was pared by 1 base and J by 2 bases, with 7 bases of the junction left unmatched. The V gene's germline CDR1 is KGHSH and CDR2 LQKENI. This CDR3 contains 17 residues. CDR3: CASSPQPQGVNTGELFF. Here the CDR3 DNA reads TGTGCCAGCTCACCACAGCCCCAGGGGGTCAACACCGGGGAGCTGTTTTTT. The full variable domain, completed using reference TRBV18 and TRBJ2-2, is NAGVMQNPRHLVRRRGQEARLRCSPMKGHSHVYWYRQLPEEGLKFMVYLQKENIIDESGMPKERFSAEFPKEGPSILRIQQVVRGDSAAYFCASSPQPQGVNTGELFFGEGSRLTVL.

The V gene is TRBV7-2, the J gene TRBJ2-7; 13 bases align to TRBD2. V was pared by 5 bases and J by 5 bases, with 12 bases of the junction left unmatched. Germline V gene data show CDR1 as SGHTA and CDR2 as FQGNSA. This CDR3 comprises 17 residues. CDR3 residues: CASSPHRTSGRMDEQYF. CDR3 nucleotide sequence: TGTGCCAGCAGCCCCCACCGGACTAGCGGGAGAATGGACGAGCAGTACTTC.

This clone was seen a single time. V and J are TRBV5-1 and TRBJ2-3; tentative D call: TRBD1 (7 bases). The CDR3 has 15 residues. CDR1 and CDR2 from the germline V gene are SGHRS and YFSETQ. Trimming stripped 0 bases from V and 1 base from J, with 9 bases between. The CDR3 spells CASSLARGGTDTQYF. The CDR3 DNA reads TGCGCCAGCAGCTTGGCCAGGGGGGGCACAGATACGCAGTATTTT.